This T cell receptor (beta chain) was profiled in a study of blood T cell repertoires in COVID-19. Profiled with immunoSEQ multiplex PCR; TCRdb holds only in-frame clones, not every one. The sample has 90,000 or so clones, 90% seen once. Per germline, CDR1 ENHRY and CDR2 SYGVKD. The CDR3 extends over 20 amino acids. V lost 0 bases, J lost 7 bases, and 16 bases stayed unmatched. Sequenced input: peripheral blood. The TCR sequence derives from an elderly woman with active or convalescent COVID-19. V gene TRBV10-3 combines with J gene TRBJ2-2, with 11 positions matching TRBD1. The DNA of the CDR3 is TGTGCCATCAGTGAGTCGATTCGCGCCGGGACAGGGGGAAGGGACGGGGAGCTGTTTTTT. Its translation: CAISESIRAGTGGRDGELFF.